The 14 T cell receptor beta chains reported below all come from one sample, sequenced in a study of cytomegalovirus exposure and HLA in healthy donors. PCR employed 60 Vbeta and 13 Jbeta primers. Clones were read by immunoSEQ multiplex PCR, and TCRdb kept only the in-frame ones, dropping some. Of 130,000 or so clones in the sample, around 78% were seen once. Material: PBMCs. The receptors originated from a woman in her late teens or twenties in good health and CMV-seronegative.

The chain links TRBV29-1 to TRBJ1-5, with D tentatively TRBD1 (5 bases). Germline-derived CDR1 and CDR2 are SQVTM and ANQGSEA. CDR3 size: 13 residues. V was pared by 4 bases and J by 7 bases, with 14 bases between. The CDR3 bases are TGCAGCGTTGTGGGGGGAAGAGGACAGCCCCAGCATTTT. It specifies CSVVGGRGQPQHF.

The chain carries TRBV6-6 and TRBJ1-5; TRBD1 is a possible D gene (6 bases). CDR3 size: 16 residues. CDR1 and CDR2 (germline): MNHNY, SVGAGI (reference sequence). Trimming took off 6 bases at V and 1 base at J, with 16 bases between the two ends. CDR3 residues: CASRSTDTGSNQPQHF. In DNA, the CDR3 is TGTGCCAGCAGGTCGACGGACACAGGGAGCAATCAGCCCCAGCATTTT.

The chain combines TRBV5-1 with TRBJ1-1; tentatively, D is TRBD1 (5 bases). The V end was cut by 3 bases, the J end by 1 base, with 13 bases between. Germline assignment: CDR1 SGHRS and CDR2 YFSETQ. The CDR3 totals 15 residues. The CDR3 bases are TGCGCCAGCAGCTCATTTTGGGGCGAGAACACTGAAGCTTTCTTT. Translating it yields CASSSFWGENTEAFF.

This chain joins TRBV6-5 and TRBJ1-2; D gene unclear. This CDR3 is built from 14 residues. With 5 bases removed from V and 7 bases from J, the gap between germline ends came to 17 bases. CDR1 and CDR2 from the germline V gene are MNHEY and SVGAGI. As DNA, the CDR3 is TGTGCCAGCAGTGGGAGTCATCCCAATGGTGGCTACACCTTC. Protein sequence: CASSGSHPNGGYTF.

The chain carries TRBV19 and TRBJ2-1; 7 bases match TRBD2. This CDR3 spans 15 amino acids. The V and J ends lost 1 base and 1 base, in that order; junction bases with no gene match: 1. From germline, CDR1 is LNHDA and CDR2 SQIVND (reference sequence). For the CDR3, the DNA is TGTGCCAGTAGTATAGCCGGGAGGTCCTACAATGAGCAGTTCTTC. Encoded protein: CASSIAGRSYNEQFF.

The chain has TRBV5-4 and TRBJ2-7; 8 positions match TRBD1. J gave up 2 bases and V 0 bases, and 1 base lay outside the gene matches. There are 14 residues in the CDR3. CDR1 is SGHNT and CDR2 is YYREEE in the germline V gene (reference sequence). For the CDR3, the DNA is TGTGCCAGCAGCTTGGTACAGGGGGCCTACGAGCAGTACTTC. Encoded protein: CASSLVQGAYEQYF.

This clone has a single count. The CDR3, as DNA: TGTGCCAGCAGCCAGGAGATCAGCTACGAGCAGTACTTC. This encodes CASSQEISYEQYF. J is TRBJ2-7 and V is TRBV4-2, with D unclear. Deletions cut 3 bases from V and 3 bases from J, with 9 bases between. Germline values: CDR1 LGHNA, CDR2 YNFKEQ. This CDR3 spans 13 amino acids.

This clone was picked up a small number of times. The chain carries TRBV19 and TRBJ1-5, with 8 bases identical to TRBD1. Per germline, CDR1 LNHDA and CDR2 SQIVND (reference sequence). The CDR3 covers 17 residues. J lost 0 bases, V lost 3 bases, and 7 bases had no gene match. CDR3 protein: CASSIWTGRDSNQPQHF. The CDR3 region has the DNA TGTGCCAGTAGTATTTGGACAGGGCGAGATAGCAATCAGCCCCAGCATTTT.

This clone has only a few counts. The CDR3 DNA follows: TGTGCCAGCCGGGAGGTTAACCCCAATCAGCCCCAGCATTTT. Encoded protein: CASREVNPNQPQHF. V gene TRBV6-1 combines with J gene TRBJ1-5; D unresolved. Trimming removed 8 bases from V and 3 bases from J, with 14 bases in between. The CDR3 runs to 14 residues. Germline lookup yields CDR1 MNHNS and CDR2 SASEGT.

The rearrangement links TRBV4-2 to TRBJ2-5; 9 nucleotides agree with TRBD2. The DNA end is a closer match to TRBJ2-7, so the J assignment may be wrong. The CDR3 length is 16 residues. From germline, CDR1 is LGHNA and CDR2 YNFKEQ. The CDR3 bases are TGTGCCAGCAGCCTTAGTGCTAGCGGGAACGCCTACGAGCAGTACTTC. It translates to CASSLSASGNAYEQYF.

V and J are TRBV30 and TRBJ1-2, with D tentatively TRBD1 (5 bases). Germline CDR1 is GTSNPN and CDR2 is SVGIG (reference sequence). The CDR3 is made up of 15 amino acids. V was shortened by 2 bases and J by 5 bases, with 18 bases between the two germline ends. CDR3 DNA sequence: TGTGCCTGGAGTCCAGGCCGGGACGGACTATATGGCTACACCTTC. Translated: CAWSPGRDGLYGYTF.

This clone was seen just once. The genes are TRBV19 and TRBJ1-4, with D unresolved. From germline, CDR1 is LNHDA and CDR2 SQIVND (reference sequence). Trimming took off 5 bases at V and 3 bases at J, with 4 bases between the two ends. The CDR3 is made up of 12 amino acids. CDR3 sequence (DNA): TGTGCCAGTAGTCGGGCTAATGAAAAACTGTTTTTT. Protein product: CASSRANEKLFF.

CDR3 sequence: CASSSSGTGGYEQFF. CDR3 nucleotide sequence: TGTGCCAGCAGCTCCTCCGGGACAGGGGGATATGAGCAGTTCTTC. The chain is built from TRBV13 and TRBJ2-1; 11 nucleotides line up with TRBD1. The CDR3 loop spans 15 amino acids. Germline loops: CDR1 PRHDT, CDR2 FYEKMQ (reference sequence). J gave up 8 bases and V 4 bases, and 7 bases lay outside the gene matches.

The chain carries TRBV4-1 and TRBJ2-5; the match to TRBD2 covers 9 bases. Germline V gene data show CDR1 as MGHRA and CDR2 as YSYEKL. The CDR3 is 17 amino acids. V dropped 1 base and J dropped 1; count of bases not matched to a gene: 7. The CDR3 loop reads CASSQGLAGRRQETQYF. The CDR3 DNA sequence: TGCGCCAGCAGCCAAGGGCTAGCGGGGAGACGCCAAGAGACCCAGTACTTC.